This T cell receptor (beta chain) was found in a study of vaccination effects on CD4 cells after COVID-19. Study summary: After the second dose, samples were taken at median day 72.

As regards this clone: What it recognizes is unknown.

V shed 4 bases and J 7 bases; nucleotides not matched to a gene: 12. CDR3 length equals 16 residues. CDR1 and CDR2 from the germline V gene are MGHRA and YSYEKL. Method: immunoSEQ multiplex PCR; TCRdb's copy keeps in-frame clones and lacks some. The table records 35,000 to 55,000 clones, 76% of them present only once. Culture lasted roughly 9 days before CD4+ T cell isolation. The person had a PCR-confirmed SARS-CoV-2 infection during March to December 2020. Participants were given two doses of BNT162b2 or mRNA-1273 vaccine. The specimen was CD4+ T cells from PBMCs cultured without peptide, collected after COVID-19 vaccination. This clonotype was sampled from a human donor who had a prior SARS-CoV-2 infection. The rearrangement links TRBV4-1 to TRBJ1-5; 8 nucleotides match TRBD1. CDR3 sequence: CASSPREYDRGQPQHF. The CDR3 DNA reads TGCGCCAGCAGCCCACGAGAATACGACAGGGGACAGCCCCAGCATTTT.